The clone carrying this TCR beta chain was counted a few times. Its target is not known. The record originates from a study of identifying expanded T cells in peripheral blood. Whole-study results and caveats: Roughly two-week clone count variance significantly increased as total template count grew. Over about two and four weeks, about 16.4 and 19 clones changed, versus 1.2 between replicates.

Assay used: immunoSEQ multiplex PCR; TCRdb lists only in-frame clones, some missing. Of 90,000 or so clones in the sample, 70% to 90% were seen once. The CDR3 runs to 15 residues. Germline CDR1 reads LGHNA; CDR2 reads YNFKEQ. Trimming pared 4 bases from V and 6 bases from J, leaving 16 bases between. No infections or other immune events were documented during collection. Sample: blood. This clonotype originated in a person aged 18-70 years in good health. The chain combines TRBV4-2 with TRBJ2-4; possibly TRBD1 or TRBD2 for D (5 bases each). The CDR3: CASSRDRGRVNIQYF. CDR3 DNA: TGTGCCAGCAGCCGGGATCGGGGACGGGTAAACATTCAGTACTTC.